The 21 T cell receptor beta chains presented below share a single source sample, sequenced in a study of OX40 agonist ivuxolimab in advanced cancers. The table came from immunoSEQ multiplex PCR; TCRdb's copy has only in-frame clones and leaves some out. This table has about 46,000 clones, roughly 88% appearing once. The sequencing here drew on CD4+ or CD8+ T cells sorted from blood, taken in a trial of the OX40 agonist ivuxolimab. The receptors stem from an adult with an advanced solid tumor such as melanoma, head and neck, liver or kidney cancer.

This chain's CDR3 is CASRRTGEIQYF. The CDR3 nucleotides read TGTGCCAGCAGACGGACAGGGGAAATTCAGTACTTC. The rearrangement uses TRBV2 and TRBJ2-4; 9 bases agree with TRBD1. The CDR3 covers 12 residues. Germline trimming cut 6 bases from V and 10 bases from J; bases unmatched to any gene: 4. Germline V CDR1 and CDR2: SNHLY, FYNNEI.

The rearrangement links TRBV27 to TRBJ1-2; 9 bases are a match to TRBD1. The CDR3 is 15 amino acids. Germline V gene lookup returns CDR1 MNHEY and CDR2 SMNVEV (reference sequence). The J segment lost 4 bases and the V segment lost 0 bases, leaving 3 bases of the junction unmatched. The chain's CDR3 is CASSLSTGGTYGYTF. The CDR3 DNA reads TGTGCCAGCAGTTTATCGACAGGGGGGACCTATGGCTACACCTTC.

The chain joins TRBV6-5 to TRBJ2-2, with a weak D call TRBD2 (5 bases). The V gene lost 5 bases and the J gene lost 3 bases, with 13 bases spanning the gap. The CDR3 covers 15 residues. From germline, CDR1 is MNHEY and CDR2 SVGAGI. CDR3 amino acids: CASSPQRMDTGELFF. As DNA, the CDR3 is TGTGCCAGCAGTCCCCAGCGGATGGACACCGGGGAGCTGTTTTTT.

V usage is TRBV25-1 and J usage is TRBJ2-5; TRBD1 matches 8 bases. V gave up 5 bases and J gave up 11 bases; unmatched junction bases: 13. CDR3 length: 14 amino acids. Germline CDR1 reads MGHDK; CDR2 reads SYGVNS. The CDR3 here is CASSSHTTGEEQYF. Here the CDR3 DNA reads TGTGCCAGCAGTTCGCACACGACAGGGGAGGAGCAGTACTTC.

V usage is TRBV20-1 and J usage is TRBJ2-3; D gene ambiguous. Trimming stripped 3 bases from V and 3 bases from J, with 4 bases between. The length of the CDR3 is 11 residues. Germline CDR1 is DFQATT and CDR2 is SNEGSKA (reference sequence). This chain's CDR3 is CSASPTDTQYF. Written as DNA, the CDR3 is TGCAGTGCTAGCCCTACAGATACGCAGTATTTT.

The V and J genes are TRBV13 and TRBJ1-1; D perhaps matches TRBD1 (6 bases). This CDR3 contains 14 residues. Germline-derived CDR1 and CDR2 are PRHDT and FYEKMQ (reference sequence). The V end lost 5 bases, the J end lost 1 base, and 11 bases lay between the germline ends. Written as DNA, the CDR3 is TGTGCCAGCAGCGGGGACAAACGGAACACTGAAGCTTTCTTT. Protein product: CASSGDKRNTEAFF.

The chain joins TRBV7-3 to TRBJ2-3; D remains unclear. The length of the CDR3 is 12 residues. Germline V lookup: CDR1 SGHTA, CDR2 FQGTGA. Deletions cut 4 bases from V and 4 bases from J, with 6 bases between. The chain's CDR3 is CASSSSPDTQYF. In DNA form, the CDR3 reads TGTGCCAGCAGCTCCTCTCCAGATACGCAGTATTTT.

The rearrangement links TRBV9 to TRBJ2-3, with TRBD2 matching over 8 bases. Trimming at V came to 0 bases and at J to 0 bases, leaving 6 bases not matched to a gene. The CDR3 contains 17 residues. Germline V lookup: CDR1 SGDLS, CDR2 YYNGEE. The CDR3, as DNA: TGTGCCAGCAGCGTAGTCGGCGGGGGGAGAAGCACAGATACGCAGTATTTT. Translated: CASSVVGGGRSTDTQYF.

This chain connects TRBV14 to TRBJ1-2, with 9 nucleotides matching TRBD1. Germline loops: CDR1 SGHDN, CDR2 FVKESK. With V trimmed by 1 base and J by 6 bases, 3 bases remained unmatched. CDR3 length: 14 residues. As DNA, the CDR3 is TGTGCCAGCAGCCAAGGGGGACAGGGCCATGGCTACACCTTC. This sequence encodes CASSQGGQGHGYTF.

The V call is TRBV21-1, the J call TRBJ2-3. TRBV21-1 is a recognized pseudogene. The CDR3 contains 20 residues. Here the CDR3 DNA reads TGTGCCAGCAACCGACTTGGGGAAGGAATGGGGATTCCCCCCACAGATACGCAGTATTTT. Amino acid sequence: CASNRLGEGMGIPPTDTQYF.

The V gene is TRBV29-1, the J gene TRBJ2-5; 12 bases fit TRBD1. Losses at the gene ends were 7 bases for V and 4 bases for J; bases not matched to a gene: 7. CDR1 and CDR2 from the germline V gene are SQVTM and ANQGSEA. This CDR3 spans 14 amino acids. CDR3 protein: CSGTGTGGVETQYF. CDR3 DNA: TGCAGCGGGACAGGGACAGGGGGCGTAGAGACCCAGTACTTC.

The chain recombines TRBV19 with TRBJ1-4, with TRBD1 matching over 7 bases. Germline CDR1 is LNHDA and CDR2 is SQIVND (reference sequence). The CDR3 extends over 13 amino acids. J gave up 7 bases and V 5 bases, and 4 bases lay outside the gene matches. As DNA, the CDR3 is TGTGCCAGTAGTGAGCAGGGGGGTGAAAAACTGTTTTTT. This codes for CASSEQGGEKLFF.

This chain uses TRBV10-1 with TRBJ1-2; the D is unclear. This CDR3 region has 14 residues. Trimming shortened V by 6 bases and J by 8 bases, and 19 bases separated the two germline ends. The germline V gene encodes CDR1 WNHNN and CDR2 SYGVQD (reference sequence). CDR3 region: CASRLGVGVRGYTF. The DNA for the CDR3 is TGCGCCAGCAGGCTCGGGGTAGGAGTTCGAGGCTACACCTTC.

The rearrangement uses TRBV11-2 and TRBJ2-3; D call uncertain. Germline V gene lookup returns CDR1 SGHAT and CDR2 FQNNGV. V lost 0 bases and J lost 2, with 6 bases in between. The CDR3 spans 14 residues. In DNA, the CDR3 is TGTGCCAGCAGCTTAGATATCTACACAGATACGCAGTATTTT. The encoded protein is CASSLDIYTDTQYF. The entire variable domain, with the rest obtained from reference TRBV11-2 and TRBJ2-3, is as follows: EAGVAQSPRYKIIEKRQSVAFWCNPISGHATLYWYQQILGQGPKLLIQFQNNGVVDDSQLPKDRFSAERLKGVDSTLKIQPAKLEDSAVYLCASSLDIYTDTQYFGPGTRLTVL.

There are a few counts of this clone. The rearrangement uses TRBV27 and TRBJ2-1, with 9 bases lining up with TRBD2. Germline V gives CDR1 MNHEY, CDR2 SMNVEV (reference sequence). The CDR3 has 17 residues. V gave up 5 bases and J gave up 7 bases; unmatched junction bases: 15. The CDR3 reads CASSPLAGALGANEQFF. As DNA, the CDR3 is TGTGCCAGCAGTCCTTTAGCGGGAGCCCTTGGGGCGAATGAGCAGTTCTTC.

The V gene is TRBV18, the J gene TRBJ2-2; D remains unclear. V lost 3 bases to trimming and J lost 9 bases, with 14 bases between them. This CDR3 spans 14 amino acids. Per the germline V gene, CDR1 is KGHSH and CDR2 is LQKENI. CDR3 sequence reads: CASSPGPRDRELFF. In DNA form, the CDR3 reads TGTGCCAGCTCACCCGGCCCGCGAGACCGGGAGCTGTTTTTT.

The chain joins TRBV30 to TRBJ2-2; no definite D call. Deletions cut 0 bases from V and 6 bases from J, with 8 bases between. Per germline, CDR1 GTSNPN and CDR2 SVGIG (reference sequence). The CDR3 covers 13 residues. The CDR3 nucleotides are TGTGCCTGGAGTGTACGGCCCTCCGGGGAGCTGTTTTTT. Translating gives CAWSVRPSGELFF. The full variable domain, in which reference TRBV30 and TRBJ2-2 provide the parts outside the CDR3, is SQTIHQWPATLVQPVGSPLSLECTVEGTSNPNLYWYRQAAGRGLQLLFYSVGIGQISSEVPQNLSASRPQDRQFILSSKKLLLSDSGFYLCAWSVRPSGELFFGEGSRLTVL.

J is TRBJ1-1 and V is TRBV27; possible D gene TRBD1, 5 bases. The V gene lost 3 bases and the J gene lost 0 bases, with 14 bases spanning the gap. CDR1 and CDR2 from the germline V gene are MNHEY and SMNVEV (reference sequence). The CDR3 runs to 16 residues. The CDR3 nucleotides are TGTGCCAGCAGTTTCCATCCTTCGGGGGTGAACACTGAAGCTTTCTTT. This gives the protein CASSFHPSGVNTEAFF.

The rearrangement joins TRBV4-2 to TRBJ2-7; 9 nucleotides agree with TRBD2. Germline loops: CDR1 LGHNA, CDR2 YNFKEQ. The junction had 2 bases not matched to a gene; V was cut back by 1 base and J by 1 base. This CDR3 has 15 amino acids. Here the CDR3 DNA reads TGTGCCAGCAGCCAAGGACTAGCGGATTCCTACGAGCAGTACTTC. Translated: CASSQGLADSYEQYF.

The CDR3 DNA sequence: TGCGCCAGCAGCGGACCGCCGGGAGCTCAAGAGACCCAGTACTTC. Its protein product is CASSGPPGAQETQYF. The chain uses TRBV4-1 and TRBJ2-5; TRBD2 might be the D (6 bases). This CDR3 has 15 amino acids. Germline CDR1 and CDR2: MGHRA and YSYEKL. Trimming stripped 5 bases from V and 2 bases from J, with 15 bases between.

Here the CDR3 reads CASREWDRGRIPSGNTIYF. DNA for the CDR3: TGTGCCAGCAGGGAATGGGACAGGGGGCGGATTCCCTCTGGAAACACCATATATTTT. The chain has TRBV2 and TRBJ1-3, with 12 bases matching TRBD1. Trimming at V came to 6 bases and at J to 0 bases, leaving 12 bases not matched to a gene. The CDR3 extends over 19 amino acids. Per germline, CDR1 SNHLY and CDR2 FYNNEI.